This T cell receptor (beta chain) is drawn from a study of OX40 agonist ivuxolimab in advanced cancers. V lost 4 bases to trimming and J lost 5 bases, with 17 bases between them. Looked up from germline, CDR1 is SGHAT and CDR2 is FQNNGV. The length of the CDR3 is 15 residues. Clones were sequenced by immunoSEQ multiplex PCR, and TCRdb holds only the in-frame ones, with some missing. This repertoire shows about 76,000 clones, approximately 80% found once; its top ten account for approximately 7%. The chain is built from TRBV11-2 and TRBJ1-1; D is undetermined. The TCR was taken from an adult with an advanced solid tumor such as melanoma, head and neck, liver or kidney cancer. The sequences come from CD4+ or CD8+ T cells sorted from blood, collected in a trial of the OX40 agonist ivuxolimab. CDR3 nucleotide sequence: TGTGCCAGCAGCTGGACTGGAAACCGGGAGACTGAAGCTTTCTTT. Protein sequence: CASSWTGNRETEAFF.